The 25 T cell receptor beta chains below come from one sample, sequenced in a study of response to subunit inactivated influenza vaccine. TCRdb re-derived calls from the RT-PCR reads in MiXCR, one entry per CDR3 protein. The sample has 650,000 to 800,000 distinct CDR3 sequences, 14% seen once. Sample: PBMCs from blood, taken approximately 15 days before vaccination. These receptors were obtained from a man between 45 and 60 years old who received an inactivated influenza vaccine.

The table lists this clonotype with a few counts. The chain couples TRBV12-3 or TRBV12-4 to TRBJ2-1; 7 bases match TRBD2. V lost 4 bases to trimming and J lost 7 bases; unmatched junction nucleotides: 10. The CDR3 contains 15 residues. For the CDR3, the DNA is TGTGCCAGCAGTTCCCCCTCCGGGACTAAAAATGAGCAGTTCTTC. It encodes CASSSPSGTKNEQFF.

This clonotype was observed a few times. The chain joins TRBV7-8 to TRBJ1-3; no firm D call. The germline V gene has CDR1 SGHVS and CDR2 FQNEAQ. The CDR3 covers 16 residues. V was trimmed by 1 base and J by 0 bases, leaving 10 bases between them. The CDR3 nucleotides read TGTGCCAGCAGCTTAGGTGGCGGTAACTCTGGAAACACCATATATTTT. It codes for CASSLGGGNSGNTIYF. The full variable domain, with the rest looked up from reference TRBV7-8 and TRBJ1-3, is GAGVSQSPRYKVAKRGQDVALRCDPISGHVSLFWYQQALGQGPEFLTYFQNEAQLDKSGLPSDRFFAERPEGSVSTLKIQRTQQEDSAVYLCASSLGGGNSGNTIYFGEGSWLTVV.

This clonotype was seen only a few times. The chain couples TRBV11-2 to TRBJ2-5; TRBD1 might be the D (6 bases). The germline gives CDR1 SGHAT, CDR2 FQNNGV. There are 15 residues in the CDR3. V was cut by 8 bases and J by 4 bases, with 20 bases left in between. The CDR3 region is CASRNLQGRGETQYF. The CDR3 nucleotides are TGTGCCAGCCGGAACCTACAGGGAAGGGGAGAGACCCAGTACTTC. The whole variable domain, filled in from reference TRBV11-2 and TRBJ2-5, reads EAGVAQSPRYKIIEKRQSVAFWCNPISGHATLYWYQQILGQGPKLLIQFQNNGVVDDSQLPKDRFSAERLKGVDSTLKIQPAKLEDSAVYLCASRNLQGRGETQYFGPGTRLLVL.

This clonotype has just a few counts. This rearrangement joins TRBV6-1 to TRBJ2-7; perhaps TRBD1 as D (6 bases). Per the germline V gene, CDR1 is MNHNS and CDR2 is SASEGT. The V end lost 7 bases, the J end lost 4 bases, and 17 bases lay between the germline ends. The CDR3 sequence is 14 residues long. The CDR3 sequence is CASTSGTPSYEQYF. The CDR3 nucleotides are TGTGCCAGCACCTCCGGGACACCTTCGTACGAGCAGTACTTC.

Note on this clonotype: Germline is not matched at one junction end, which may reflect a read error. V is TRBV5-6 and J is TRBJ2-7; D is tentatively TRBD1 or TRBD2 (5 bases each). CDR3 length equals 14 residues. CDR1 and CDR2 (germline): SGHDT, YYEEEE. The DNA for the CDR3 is TGTGCCATCAGCTTAGGGACGGTCTCCTACGAGCAGTACTTC. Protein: CAISLGTVSYEQYF. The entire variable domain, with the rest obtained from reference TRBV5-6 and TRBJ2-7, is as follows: DAGVTQSPTHLIKTRGQQVTLRCSPKSGHDTVSWYQQALGQGPQFIFQYYEEEERQRGNFPDRFSGHQFPNYSSELNVNALLLGDSALYLCAISLGTVSYEQYFGPGTRLTVT.

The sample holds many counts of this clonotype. The CDR3, as DNA: TGTGCCAGCAGGCGAGCGGGAGTCCATGAGCAGTTCTTC. This sequence encodes CASRRAGVHEQFF. V gene TRBV12-3 or TRBV12-4 combines with J gene TRBJ2-1; 8 bases agree with TRBD2. The CDR3 loop spans 13 amino acids. J gave up 8 bases and V 6 bases, and 6 bases lay outside the gene matches.

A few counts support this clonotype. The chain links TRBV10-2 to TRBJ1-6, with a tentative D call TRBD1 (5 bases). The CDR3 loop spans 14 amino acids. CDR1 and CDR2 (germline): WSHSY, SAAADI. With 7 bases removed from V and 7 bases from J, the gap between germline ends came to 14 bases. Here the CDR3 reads CASNPQGWNSPLHF. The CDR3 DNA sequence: TGCGCCAGCAACCCCCAGGGTTGGAATTCACCCCTCCACTTT.

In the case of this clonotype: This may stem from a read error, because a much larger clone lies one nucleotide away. The CDR3 coding sequence is TGTGCCAGCTCACCGCTCCAGGGGAGGAGCACCGGGGAGCTGTTTTTT. As protein: CASSPLQGRSTGELFF. The chain carries TRBV18 and TRBJ2-2, with D perhaps given as TRBD1 or TRBD2 (6 bases each). From germline, CDR1 is KGHSH and CDR2 LQKENI. This CDR3 contains 16 residues. Deletions cut 3 bases from V and 4 bases from J, with 15 bases between.

CDR3 nucleotides: TGCGCCAGCAGCAGGACCTTGGGCGCGGACATTCAGTACTTC. Amino acids: CASSRTLGADIQYF. This chain connects TRBV5-1 to TRBJ2-4; D not certain. CDR1 and CDR2 from the germline V gene are SGHRS and YFSETQ. This CDR3 is 14 amino acids long. V was clipped by 4 bases and J by 8 bases, with 16 bases between them.

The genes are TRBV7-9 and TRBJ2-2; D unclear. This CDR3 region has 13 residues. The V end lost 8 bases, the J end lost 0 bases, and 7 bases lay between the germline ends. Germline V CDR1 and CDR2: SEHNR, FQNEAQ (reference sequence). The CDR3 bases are TGTGCCAGCTGGCTAGCGAACACCGGGGAGCTGTTTTTT. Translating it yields CASWLANTGELFF.

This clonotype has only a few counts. CDR3 loop: CASSFRNRYSSEQFF. CDR3 bases: TGTGCCAGCAGTTTTAGGAACAGGTACTCATCCGAGCAGTTCTTC. This chain links TRBV12-3 or TRBV12-4 with TRBJ2-1, with TRBD1 as a possible D gene (5 bases). There are 15 residues in the CDR3. V was shortened by 3 bases and J by 10 bases, with 19 bases between the two germline ends.

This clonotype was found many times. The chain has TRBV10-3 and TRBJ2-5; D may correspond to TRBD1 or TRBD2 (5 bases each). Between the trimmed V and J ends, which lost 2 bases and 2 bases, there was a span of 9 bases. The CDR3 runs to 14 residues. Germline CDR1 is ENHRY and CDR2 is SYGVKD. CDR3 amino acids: CAISEGGYQETQYF. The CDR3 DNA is TGTGCCATCAGTGAGGGGGGATATCAAGAGACCCAGTACTTC.

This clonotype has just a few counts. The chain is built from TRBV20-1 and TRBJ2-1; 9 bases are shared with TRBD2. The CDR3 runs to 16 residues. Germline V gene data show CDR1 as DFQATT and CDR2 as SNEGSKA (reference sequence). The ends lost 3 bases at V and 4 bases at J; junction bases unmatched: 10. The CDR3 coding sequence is TGCAGTGCTAGGGCTTCGACTAGCGGACTTTACAATGAGCAGTTCTTC. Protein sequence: CSARASTSGLYNEQFF.

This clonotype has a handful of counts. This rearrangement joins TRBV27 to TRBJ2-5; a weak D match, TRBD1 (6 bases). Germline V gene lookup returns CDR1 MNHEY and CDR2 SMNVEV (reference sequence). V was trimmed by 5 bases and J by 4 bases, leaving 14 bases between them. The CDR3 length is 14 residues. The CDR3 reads CASSPQGPGETQYF. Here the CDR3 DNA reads TGTGCCAGCAGTCCACAGGGACCTGGAGAGACCCAGTACTTC.

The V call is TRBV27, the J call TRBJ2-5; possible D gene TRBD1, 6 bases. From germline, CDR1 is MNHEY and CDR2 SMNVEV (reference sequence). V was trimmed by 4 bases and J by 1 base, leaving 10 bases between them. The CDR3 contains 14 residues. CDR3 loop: CASSSYRAQETQYF. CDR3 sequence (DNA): TGTGCCAGCAGTTCCTACAGGGCCCAAGAGACCCAGTACTTC.

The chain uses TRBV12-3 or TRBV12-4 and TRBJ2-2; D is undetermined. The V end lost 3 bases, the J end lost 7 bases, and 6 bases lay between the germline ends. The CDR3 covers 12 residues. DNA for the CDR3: TGTGCCAGCAGTTTCCTCTTCGGGGAGCTGTTTTTT. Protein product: CASSFLFGELFF.

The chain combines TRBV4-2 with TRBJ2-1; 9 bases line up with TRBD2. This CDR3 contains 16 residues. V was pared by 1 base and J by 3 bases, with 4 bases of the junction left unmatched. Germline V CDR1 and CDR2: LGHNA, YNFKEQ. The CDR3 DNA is TGTGCCAGCAGCCAAGTAGCGGGGGTGAACTACAATGAGCAGTTCTTC. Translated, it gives CASSQVAGVNYNEQFF.

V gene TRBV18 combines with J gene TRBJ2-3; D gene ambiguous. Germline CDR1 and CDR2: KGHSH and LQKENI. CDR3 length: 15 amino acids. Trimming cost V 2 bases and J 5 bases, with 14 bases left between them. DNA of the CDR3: TGTGCCAGCTCACCAGGTCTGTATAGTGAAGATACGCAGTATTTT. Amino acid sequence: CASSPGLYSEDTQYF.

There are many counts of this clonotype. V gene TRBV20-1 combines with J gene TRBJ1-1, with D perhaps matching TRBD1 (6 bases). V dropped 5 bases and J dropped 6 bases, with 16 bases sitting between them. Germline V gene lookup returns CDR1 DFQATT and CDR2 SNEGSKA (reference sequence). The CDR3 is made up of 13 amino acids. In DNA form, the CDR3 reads TGCAGTGCTTCTACAGGGCCGGGGGCTGAAGCTTTCTTT. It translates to CSASTGPGAEAFF.

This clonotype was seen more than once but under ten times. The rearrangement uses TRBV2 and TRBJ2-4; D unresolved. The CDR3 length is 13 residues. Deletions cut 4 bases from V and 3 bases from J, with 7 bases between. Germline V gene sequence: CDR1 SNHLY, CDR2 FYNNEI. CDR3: CASSGRVKNIQYF. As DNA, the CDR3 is TGTGCCAGCAGTGGTCGTGTCAAAAACATTCAGTACTTC.

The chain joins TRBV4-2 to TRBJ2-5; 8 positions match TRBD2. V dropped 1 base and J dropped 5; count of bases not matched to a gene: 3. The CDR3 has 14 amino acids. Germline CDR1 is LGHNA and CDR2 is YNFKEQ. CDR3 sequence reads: CASSQVGRVETQYF. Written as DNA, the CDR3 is TGTGCCAGCAGCCAAGTCGGGAGGGTTGAGACCCAGTACTTC.

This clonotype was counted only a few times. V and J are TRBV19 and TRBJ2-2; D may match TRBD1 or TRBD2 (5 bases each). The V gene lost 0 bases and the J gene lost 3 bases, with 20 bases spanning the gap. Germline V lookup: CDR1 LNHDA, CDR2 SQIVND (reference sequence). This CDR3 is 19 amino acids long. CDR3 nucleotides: TGTGCCAGTAGTATAGATCCCCCGTGGGGGACGGCTTACACCGGGGAGCTGTTTTTT. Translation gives CASSIDPPWGTAYTGELFF.

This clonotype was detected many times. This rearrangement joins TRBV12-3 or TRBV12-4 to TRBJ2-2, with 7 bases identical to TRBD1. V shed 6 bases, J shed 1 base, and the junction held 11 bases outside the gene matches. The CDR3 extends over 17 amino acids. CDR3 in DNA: TGTGCCAGCAGGGGAGCGAACAGGGGATTGAACACCGGGGAGCTGTTTTTT. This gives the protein CASRGANRGLNTGELFF.

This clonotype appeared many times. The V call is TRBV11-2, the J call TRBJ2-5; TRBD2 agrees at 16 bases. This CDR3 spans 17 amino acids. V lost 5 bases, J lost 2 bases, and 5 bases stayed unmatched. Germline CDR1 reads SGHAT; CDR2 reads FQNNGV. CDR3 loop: CASSPGLAGGVQETQYF. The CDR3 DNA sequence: TGTGCCAGCAGCCCGGGACTAGCGGGAGGGGTTCAAGAGACCCAGTACTTC.

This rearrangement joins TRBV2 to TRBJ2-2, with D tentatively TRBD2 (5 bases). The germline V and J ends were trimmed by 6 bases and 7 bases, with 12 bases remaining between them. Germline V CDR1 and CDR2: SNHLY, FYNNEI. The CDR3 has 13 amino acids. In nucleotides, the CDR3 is TGTGCCAGCAGAGCTGGACTGAACGGGGAGCTGTTTTTT. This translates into CASRAGLNGELFF.